This T cell receptor (beta chain) was obtained from a study of shared clonotypes between healthy human individuals. At the level of the study: The study drew on a couple of women and a few men aged 18 to 49 as donors.

Data came from immunoSEQ multiplex PCR; TCRdb stores just in-frame clones and leaves some out. The sample includes roughly 590,000 clones, 95% of them seen just once. Naive CD8 cells comprised CD45RO-negative, CCR7-positively selected cells, excluding terminally differentiated effector memory CD45RA+ cells. Donors included only healthy HIV-negative adults lacking recent acute infections or vaccinations. The sequenced sample consisted of naive CD8+ T cells sorted from blood. The clonotype was recovered from a woman aged 25-40 years in good health.

CDR3: CAISDFSGRAWDTQYF. The CDR3 DNA sequence: TGTGCCATCAGTGATTTTAGCGGGAGGGCCTGGGATACGCAGTATTTT. The gene calls are TRBV10-3 and TRBJ2-3; TRBD2 matches 11 bases. Trimming at V came to 3 bases and at J to 6 bases, leaving 8 bases not matched to a gene. Per germline, CDR1 ENHRY and CDR2 SYGVKD. CDR3 size: 16 residues.